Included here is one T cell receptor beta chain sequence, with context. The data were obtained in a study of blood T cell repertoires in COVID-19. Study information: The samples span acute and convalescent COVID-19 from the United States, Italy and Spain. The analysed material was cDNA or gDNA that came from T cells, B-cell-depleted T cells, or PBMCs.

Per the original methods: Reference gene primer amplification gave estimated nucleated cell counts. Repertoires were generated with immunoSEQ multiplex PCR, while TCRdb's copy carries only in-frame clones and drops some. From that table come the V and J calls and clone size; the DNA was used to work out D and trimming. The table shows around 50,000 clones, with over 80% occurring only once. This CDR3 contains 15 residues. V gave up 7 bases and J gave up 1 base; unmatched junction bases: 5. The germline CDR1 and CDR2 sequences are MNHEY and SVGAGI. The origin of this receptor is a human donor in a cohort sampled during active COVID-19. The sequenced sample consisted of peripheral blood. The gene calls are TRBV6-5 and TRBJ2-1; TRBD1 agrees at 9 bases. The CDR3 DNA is TGTGCCAGCACTCACAGGGGGCTATCCTACAATGAGCAGTTCTTC. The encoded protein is CASTHRGLSYNEQFF.